This T cell receptor (beta chain) comes out of a study of vaccination and CD4 T cells after COVID-19. Overall study: SARS-CoV-2 had been detected by nasal swab PCR in convalescent patients; under 10 were mild, one severe.

Time point in this sample: late sampling 161 to 241 days after vaccination in a few convalescent patients. Specified treatment: roughly 10-day PBMC culture with coronavirus spike peptide pools or control peptides (ViraFEST assay). Sequencing of DNA taken from cultured CD4+ T cells relied on the Oncomine TCR Beta short-read assay. TCRdb reprocessed the PCR reads via MiXCR and lists one record per CDR3 protein. The sample yields more than 20,000 distinct CDR3 sequences, 43% seen once. Study outcomes and limitations: Convalescent patients displayed a median roughly 90% of reactive clones emerging only post-vaccination.

Only a few counts were recorded for this clonotype. The antigen remains unidentified. Germline CDR1 and CDR2: SGHVS and FQNEAQ. The CDR3 has 15 residues. The V segment lost 5 bases and the J segment 5 bases; nucleotides outside the gene matches: 2. The receptor's source is a human donor who had recovered from COVID-19. The input for sequencing was CD4+ T cells from blood, cultured in vitro, taken about 7 months after SARS-CoV-2 vaccination. The V call is TRBV7-8, the J call TRBJ2-5, with 16 bases matching TRBD2. CDR3 sequence: CASSPGLAGGETQYF. CDR3 sequence (DNA): TGTGCCAGCAGCCCGGGACTAGCGGGAGGGGAGACCCAGTACTTC.